This section outlines one T cell receptor beta chain sequence together with its context. These data belong to a study of blood T cell repertoires in COVID-19. This table comes from immunoSEQ multiplex PCR, and its TCRdb copy is limited to in-frame clones, with some not included. This sample carries 160,000 or so clones, around 84% of them seen once, and the ten largest clones take roughly 8.6%. V lost 5 bases and J lost 15; bases outside the gene matches: 13. This CDR3 contains 15 residues. Germline values: CDR1 SGHVS, CDR2 FQNEAQ. Sequencing was performed on PBMCs or T cells enriched from blood (not recorded which). This receptor was taken from a woman in her 50s who had recovered from COVID-19. The chain couples TRBV7-8 to TRBJ2-1, with 13 bases identical to TRBD2. The CDR3 loop reads CASSQRLAGGSILFF. The CDR3 coding sequence is TGTGCCAGCAGCCAAAGACTAGCGGGAGGTAGTATACTGTTCTTC.